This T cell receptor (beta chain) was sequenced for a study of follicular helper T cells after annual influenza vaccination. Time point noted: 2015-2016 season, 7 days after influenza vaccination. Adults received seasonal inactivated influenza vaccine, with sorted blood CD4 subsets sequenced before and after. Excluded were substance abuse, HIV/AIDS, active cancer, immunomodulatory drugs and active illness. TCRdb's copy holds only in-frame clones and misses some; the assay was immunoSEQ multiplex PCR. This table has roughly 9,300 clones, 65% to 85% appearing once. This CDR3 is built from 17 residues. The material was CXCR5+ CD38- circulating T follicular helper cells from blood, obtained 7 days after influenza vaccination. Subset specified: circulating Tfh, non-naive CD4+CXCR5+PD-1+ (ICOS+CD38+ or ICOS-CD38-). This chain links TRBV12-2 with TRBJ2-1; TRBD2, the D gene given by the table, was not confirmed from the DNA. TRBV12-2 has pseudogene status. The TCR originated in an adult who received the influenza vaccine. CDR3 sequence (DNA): TGTGCAAGTCGCTTAGGGGAGCTAGCGGTTAAATGGGATGAGCAGTTCTTC. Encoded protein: CASRLGELAVKWDEQFF.